The rows below give T cell receptor beta chains drawn from one sample of a study of shared clonotypes between healthy human individuals. Clones were sequenced by immunoSEQ multiplex PCR, and TCRdb holds only the in-frame ones, with some missing. The sample includes about 510,000 clones, roughly 95% of them seen just once. The specimen sequenced was naive CD4+ T cells sorted from blood. These receptors all come from a woman aged 25 to 45 in good health. The CDR3 runs from the conserved cysteine through the conserved F or W. The D gene is left open where the match is weak. Part of the rows lack a size; the others show once, few, many or a class for expanded clones.

v_gene: TRBV5-1
abundance: NA
d_gene: NA
j_gene: TRBJ2-7
len: 15
CDR3nt: TGCGCCAGCAGCCTAGACCCCACCCCCTCCTACGAGCAGTACTTC
CDR3aa: CASSLDPTPSYEQYF

v_gene: TRBV7-9
abundance: NA
d_gene: NA
j_gene: TRBJ2-7
len: 15
CDR3nt: TGTGCCAGCAGGCCGCGGGACGCCGACTCCTACGAGCAGTACTTC
CDR3aa: CASRPRDADSYEQYF

v_gene: TRBV27
abundance: NA
d_gene: TRBD1
j_gene: TRBJ1-6
len: 12
CDR3nt: TGTGCCATCAGGACAGGGCATTCACCCCTCCACTTT
CDR3aa: CAIRTGHSPLHF

v_gene: TRBV7-6
abundance: NA
d_gene: TRBD2
j_gene: TRBJ2-2
len: 19
CDR3nt: TGTGCCAGCAGCCTTCCGGGACTAGCGGGAGTCGGGAACACCGGGGAGCTGTTTTTT
CDR3aa: CASSLPGLAGVGNTGELFF

v_gene: TRBV7-9
abundance: NA
d_gene: NA
j_gene: TRBJ2-7
len: 14
CDR3nt: TGTGCCAGCAGCTTAGTAAAGGACACCCACGAGCAGTACTTC
CDR3aa: CASSLVKDTHEQYF

v_gene: TRBV10-1
abundance: NA
d_gene: TRBD2
j_gene: TRBJ2-1
len: 19
CDR3nt: TGCGCCAGCAGCCCATACCCGGGACTAGCGGGAGCTGGATACAATGAGCAGTTCTTC
CDR3aa: CASSPYPGLAGAGYNEQFF

v_gene: TRBV29-1
abundance: NA
d_gene: NA
j_gene: TRBJ1-3
len: 13
CDR3nt: TGCAGCGTTCTCAGGGGTTCGGGAAACACCATATATTTT
CDR3aa: CSVLRGSGNTIYF

v_gene: TRBV7-2
abundance: NA
d_gene: TRBD2
j_gene: TRBJ2-7
len: 14
CDR3nt: TGTGCCAGCAGCCAAGGGAGGGACGTCTACGAGCAGTACTTC
CDR3aa: CASSQGRDVYEQYF

v_gene: TRBV18
abundance: NA
d_gene: TRBD1
j_gene: TRBJ2-3
len: 16
CDR3nt: TGTGCCAGCTCACCTGTGACAGGGAAAAACACAGATACGCAGTATTTT
CDR3aa: CASSPVTGKNTDTQYF

v_gene: TRBV9
abundance: NA
d_gene: NA
j_gene: TRBJ2-3
len: 17
CDR3nt: TGTGCCAGCAGCGTCGATGCCTGGGCTAGCGCGAGAGATACGCAGTATTTT
CDR3aa: CASSVDAWASARDTQYF

v_gene: TRBV2
abundance: NA
d_gene: NA
j_gene: TRBJ1-2
len: 13
CDR3nt: TGTGCCAGCGCTATACGTCCGAATGAAGGCTACACCTTC
CDR3aa: CASAIRPNEGYTF

v_gene: TRBV15
abundance: once
d_gene: NA
j_gene: TRBJ1-2
len: 17
CDR3nt: TGTGCCACCAGCAGAGGGGCTACAGTTTCGAGGGCGTATGGCTACACCTTC
CDR3aa: CATSRGATVSRAYGYTF

v_gene: TRBV19
abundance: once
d_gene: TRBD1
j_gene: TRBJ2-7
len: 15
CDR3nt: TGTGCCAGTAGTAAAACTGGGACAGGGGGCTACGAGCAGTACTTC
CDR3aa: CASSKTGTGGYEQYF

v_gene: TRBV9
abundance: NA
d_gene: NA
j_gene: TRBJ2-7
len: 14
CDR3nt: TGTGCCAGCAGCGTAGACCCTTCTGGGTGGGAGCAGTACTTC
CDR3aa: CASSVDPSGWEQYF

v_gene: TRBV19
abundance: NA
d_gene: TRBD1
j_gene: TRBJ2-6
len: 16
CDR3nt: TGTGCCAGTAGAAGACAGGGGCCTTTGGGGGCCAACGTCCTGACTTTC
CDR3aa: CASRRQGPLGANVLTF

v_gene: TRBV6-5
abundance: NA
d_gene: TRBD2
j_gene: TRBJ2-3
len: 15
CDR3nt: TGTGCCAGCACCAGTGGGACTAGCGGAACAGATACGCAGTATTTT
CDR3aa: CASTSGTSGTDTQYF

v_gene: TRBV18
abundance: NA
d_gene: NA
j_gene: TRBJ2-7
len: 15
CDR3nt: TGTGCCAGCTCACCAGATCTGGAAAGCTCCTACGAGCAGTACTTC
CDR3aa: CASSPDLESSYEQYF

v_gene: TRBV11-2
abundance: NA
d_gene: NA
j_gene: TRBJ2-3
len: 13
CDR3nt: TGTGCCAGCAGCTTAGATCTCACAGATACGCAGTATTTT
CDR3aa: CASSLDLTDTQYF

v_gene: TRBV5-4
abundance: once
d_gene: NA
j_gene: TRBJ1-1
len: 14
CDR3nt: TGTGCCAGCAGCGCATCGAGGCCGAACACTGAAGCTTTCTTT
CDR3aa: CASSASRPNTEAFF

v_gene: TRBV4-1
abundance: NA
d_gene: NA
j_gene: TRBJ2-7
len: 16
CDR3nt: TGCGCCAGCAGCCAAGAACCCAGGGAGGGGGGATACGAGCAGTACTTC
CDR3aa: CASSQEPREGGYEQYF

v_gene: TRBV7-9
abundance: NA
d_gene: NA
j_gene: TRBJ2-5
len: 13
CDR3nt: TGTGCCAGCAGCTTTCCGGGTCAAGAGACCCAGTACTTC
CDR3aa: CASSFPGQETQYF

v_gene: TRBV30
abundance: few
d_gene: TRBD1
j_gene: TRBJ1-5
len: 12
CDR3nt: TGTGCCTGGGCAGGGGGCCTCGGGCCCCAGCATTTT
CDR3aa: CAWAGGLGPQHF

v_gene: TRBV7-9
abundance: NA
d_gene: TRBD1
j_gene: TRBJ2-2
len: 16
CDR3nt: TGTGCCAGCAGTCGCCCTTCAGGGGGCAACACCGGGGAGCTGTTTTTT
CDR3aa: CASSRPSGGNTGELFF

v_gene: TRBV15
abundance: NA
d_gene: NA
j_gene: TRBJ2-5
len: 14
CDR3nt: TGTGCCACCAGCAGAGACAGGAGCCAGGAGACCCAGTACTTC
CDR3aa: CATSRDRSQETQYF

v_gene: TRBV4-1
abundance: NA
d_gene: NA
j_gene: TRBJ2-5
len: 17
CDR3nt: TGCGCCAGCAGCCAAATCTTGGAGGGATCCGAACAAGAGACCCAGTACTTC
CDR3aa: CASSQILEGSEQETQYF

v_gene: TRBV27
abundance: NA
d_gene: TRBD2
j_gene: TRBJ2-1
len: 17
CDR3nt: TGTGCCAGCAGGGGACTAGCGGGTCGTAGCTCCTACAATGAGCAGTTCTTC
CDR3aa: CASRGLAGRSSYNEQFF

v_gene: TRBV29-1
abundance: once
d_gene: TRBD2
j_gene: TRBJ2-5
len: 16
CDR3nt: TGCAGCGTTGAAGGAGTAAGCGGGAGGGCGTCTGAGACCCAGTACTTC
CDR3aa: CSVEGVSGRASETQYF

v_gene: TRBV5-4
abundance: once
d_gene: TRBD2
j_gene: TRBJ2-5
len: 15
CDR3nt: TGTGCCAGCAGCCGGTGGACTAGCGGGGAAGAGACCCAGTACTTC
CDR3aa: CASSRWTSGEETQYF

v_gene: TRBV6-6
abundance: NA
d_gene: NA
j_gene: TRBJ1-4
len: 13
CDR3nt: TGTGCCAGCAGTACCGGTACTAATGAAAAACTGTTTTTT
CDR3aa: CASSTGTNEKLFF

v_gene: TRBV15
abundance: NA
d_gene: NA
j_gene: TRBJ2-7
len: 16
CDR3nt: TGTGCCACCAGCAGAGATATGCGGAAGGCTTCCTACGAGCAGTACTTC
CDR3aa: CATSRDMRKASYEQYF

v_gene: TRBV28
abundance: NA
d_gene: NA
j_gene: TRBJ2-3
len: 12
CDR3nt: TGTGCCACTGCGGGGACCACAGATACGCAGTATTTT
CDR3aa: CATAGTTDTQYF

v_gene: TRBV25-1
abundance: NA
d_gene: TRBD1
j_gene: TRBJ1-3
len: 18
CDR3nt: TGTGCCAGCAGTGAACCTGGGACAGGGGTTTTAACTGGAAACACCATATATTTT
CDR3aa: CASSEPGTGVLTGNTIYF

v_gene: TRBV28
abundance: NA
d_gene: TRBD1
j_gene: TRBJ1-6
len: 15
CDR3nt: TGTGCCAGCAGTCCCTGGGACAGGGTGCACTCACCCCTCCACTTT
CDR3aa: CASSPWDRVHSPLHF

v_gene: TRBV27
abundance: NA
d_gene: TRBD1
j_gene: TRBJ1-5
len: 15
CDR3nt: TGTGCCAGCAGTTACGACAGGGGAAGCAATCAGCCCCAGCATTTT
CDR3aa: CASSYDRGSNQPQHF

v_gene: TRBV4-2
abundance: NA
d_gene: NA
j_gene: TRBJ2-4
len: 19
CDR3nt: TGTGCCAGCAGCCAAGTTGGGGGCCTAATTAAACATTCCAAAAACATTCAGTACTTC
CDR3aa: CASSQVGGLIKHSKNIQYF

v_gene: TRBV6-6
abundance: NA
d_gene: NA
j_gene: TRBJ2-7
len: 11
CDR3nt: TGTGCCAGCAGTGCCTACTACGAGCAGTACTTC
CDR3aa: CASSAYYEQYF

v_gene: TRBV7-9
abundance: NA
d_gene: NA
j_gene: TRBJ2-7
len: 14
CDR3nt: TGTGCCAGCAGCTTAGTAGAGGCCACCTACGAGCAGTACTTC
CDR3aa: CASSLVEATYEQYF

v_gene: TRBV15
abundance: NA
d_gene: TRBD2
j_gene: TRBJ2-2
len: 16
CDR3nt: TGTGCCACCAGCAGAGATGGACTAGCGCACACCGGGGAGCTGTTTTTT
CDR3aa: CATSRDGLAHTGELFF

v_gene: TRBV11-3
abundance: NA
d_gene: NA
j_gene: TRBJ1-1
len: 17
CDR3nt: TGTGCCAGCAGCATCATTAGACGTACCGGGAGGAACACTGAAGCTTTCTTT
CDR3aa: CASSIIRRTGRNTEAFF

v_gene: TRBV28
abundance: NA
d_gene: NA
j_gene: TRBJ2-5
len: 14
CDR3nt: TGTGCCAGCGCCCCGTCGGCCCCCGAAGAGACCCAGTACTTC
CDR3aa: CASAPSAPEETQYF